The 7 T cell receptor beta chains below come from one sample, sequenced in a study of stem cell transplantation in POMP-related autoinflammatory disease. The antigens of these receptors remain unknown. Repertoires were generated with immunoSEQ multiplex PCR, while TCRdb's copy carries only in-frame clones and drops some. The profile covers under 11,000 clones, with around 90% appearing a single time and around 55% taken by the ten largest. Whole-study findings and limits: A trend toward lower repertoire diversity and greater clonality appeared in every analyzed T-cell subset of PRAID patients. Fewer unique TRB V-J gene pairings were identified in patients with PRAID.

The source was CD8+ T cells from PBMCs, collected before stem cell transplantation. These receptors all stem from a human donor with POMP-related autoinflammation and immune dysregulation (PRAID).

By sample fraction, this clone is large (0.1 to 1%). The chain links TRBV7-9 to TRBJ1-5; a possible D gene is TRBD1 (6 bases). This CDR3 is 14 amino acids long. Trimming shortened V by 5 bases and J by 6 bases, and 14 bases separated the two germline ends. CDR1 and CDR2 (germline): SEHNR, FQNEAQ (reference sequence). The CDR3 DNA reads as TGTGCCAGCAGCCCTGGCAGGGGTGGTCAGCCCCAGCATTTT. This encodes CASSPGRGGQPQHF.

This rearrangement joins TRBV27 to TRBJ1-4; D is unresolved. The germline V gene encodes CDR1 MNHEY and CDR2 SMNVEV (reference sequence). The CDR3 contains 14 residues. Between the trimmed V and J ends, which lost 2 bases and 0 bases, there was a span of 4 bases. The CDR3 bases are TGTGCCAGCAGTTTAGGGGCAACTAATGAAAAACTGTTTTTT. Translated, it gives CASSLGATNEKLFF.

The rearrangement joins TRBV10-3 to TRBJ2-7; no clear D. CDR3 length equals 12 residues. Trimming stripped 3 bases from V and 5 bases from J, with 8 bases between. Germline V gene lookup returns CDR1 ENHRY and CDR2 SYGVKD. CDR3 sequence: CAISDRQDEQYF. DNA for the CDR3: TGTGCCATCAGTGACAGGCAGGACGAGCAGTACTTC.

The chain joins TRBV23-1 to TRBJ2-1; D is ambiguous. TRBV23-1 is labeled an ORF, and its function is uncertain. The length of the CDR3 is 15 residues. V was shortened by 3 bases and J by 3 bases, with 12 bases between the two germline ends. The CDR3 region is CASSQWRNGYNEQFF. CDR3 bases: TGCGCCAGCAGTCAGTGGCGGAACGGCTACAATGAGCAGTTCTTC.

The chain joins TRBV27 to TRBJ2-3; TRBD2 agrees at 11 bases. CDR3 length: 15 residues. Germline V gene data show CDR1 as MNHEY and CDR2 as SMNVEV (reference sequence). With V trimmed by 3 bases and J by 4 bases, 3 bases remained unmatched. The CDR3 bases are TGTGCCAGCAGTTTTGGACTAGCGGGCCCAGATACGCAGTATTTT. Translation gives CASSFGLAGPDTQYF.

V is TRBV2 and J is TRBJ1-1; tentatively, D is TRBD1 (5 bases). Germline V CDR1 and CDR2: SNHLY, FYNNEI. V lost 5 bases and J lost 8, with 12 bases in between. The CDR3 is made up of 12 amino acids. The CDR3 is CASSPTSGEAFF. As DNA, the CDR3 is TGTGCCAGCAGTCCTACATCAGGGGAAGCTTTCTTT.

The gene calls are TRBV7-8 and TRBJ2-1, with TRBD2 matching 8 bases. Germline loops: CDR1 SGHVS, CDR2 FQNEAQ. This CDR3 spans 16 amino acids. The ends lost 1 base at V and 4 bases at J; junction bases unmatched: 6. The CDR3 loop reads CASSLGGGRPYNEQFF. CDR3 sequence (DNA): TGTGCCAGCAGCTTAGGGGGCGGGAGGCCTTACAATGAGCAGTTCTTC.